The source of this T cell receptor beta chain is a study of cytomegalovirus exposure and HLA in healthy donors listed by TCRdb under 2017. Background on the whole study: An earlier analysis of 550 to 700 of the donors reported 250 to 300 Gb of sequence data and some 120 million unique TCR beta sequences from about 180 million T cells. An early release covering just under 650 HLA-typed donors comprised 300 to 350 gigabases of sequencing data and 85 million or so unique TCR sequences. The genetic ancestry cluster associated with self-reported Caucasian donors included around four fifths of the 398 genotyped donors. The aim of the study was to test whether cataloging public T cell receptors could identify signatures of past pathogen exposure. Using immunosequencing, the study profiled T cell repertoires from fewer than 850 subjects and related those repertoires to cytomegalovirus serostatus. A separate validation cohort of 90 to 150 different subjects was used in addition to the approximately 700-subject first cohort. High-throughput TCR immunosequencing, statistical association of individual TCRs with disease status, and machine learning were combined to predict cytomegalovirus infection status. A later analysis re-analyzed previously published TCR beta repertoires from 650 to 800 donors and added high-resolution HLA genotyping to study TCR occurrence patterns. In the later analysis, no new phenotypic data were used to find candidate immune exposures; instead, reliance was placed on TCR beta sequences and their occurrence across donors. To decide whether each TCR beta V gene segment behaved as functional or pseudogenic, an earlier analysis of nearly 600 of the donors relied on high-throughput TCR beta sequencing. Alongside the repertoire data, information on donor age, sex, ethnicity and CMV serostatus was compiled. A later genetic analysis took genome-wide SNP genotypes for about three fifths of the 666 donors and used that subset as a discovery cohort. Every discovery cohort repertoire had been produced on one sequencing platform. HLA typing included class I and class II loci at four-digit resolution. The number of typed donors differed by locus: about 629-630 for A, B, C, DRB1 and DQB1; some 500 for DQA1; 600 to 610 for DPA1; and 400 to 480 for DPB1. Several DR-DQ haplotypes were handled as single units for association and clustering because linkage in the cohort was strong. On average, 235,054 unique TCR beta nucleotide sequences were sequenced per donor among some 430 genotyped donors of the cohort, with roughly 19% of those sequences being non-productive.

To prepare the library, the immunoSEQ multiplex PCR assay was applied. For the multiplex PCR, a mixture combining 60 forward primers for TCR Vbeta segments and 13 reverse primers for TCR Jbeta segments was used. The CDR3 region of rearranged TCR beta genes was amplified from genomic DNA with a multiplex PCR assay. The Illumina HiSeq System was used to sequence the amplified TCR beta libraries as 87-base-pair reads. Per the source publication's procedure: A later analysis counted tens of millions of unique TCR beta chains across the 600 to 850 repertoires, and some 11 million of these chains were shared by at least two donors. To remove PCR and sequencing errors, raw reads were error-corrected and collapsed into unique sequences using a nearest-neighbor algorithm that merged closely related sequences. Alignment of CDR3 sequences to IMGT reference sequences was used to assign V, D and J gene segments. For a sequence to be retained, a match of at least six nucleotides was required to both a V gene segment and a J gene segment. A rearrangement counted as productive if the CDR3 had no stop codons and remained in frame with V and J, and every other rearrangement counted as non-productive. CDR3 was defined according to IMGT convention as the region running from the second conserved V-encoded cysteine to the conserved J-encoded phenylalanine. Sequences without an unambiguous match to a single V gene segment were excluded from the earlier analysis of 450 to 750 of the donors. An earlier analysis of a few hundred of the donors called V segments functional above 56.7% productive rearrangements and segregating when the between-donor standard deviation exceeded 5%. To diagnose cytomegalovirus status from the catalog of TCR beta chain sequences, a statistical classification framework was built. V and J gene assignment, in a later analysis, came from comparing TCR nucleotide sequences with IMGT/GENE-DB human TR gene sequences. Using the TCRdist pipeline, a later analysis assigned CDR3 sequences along with most-parsimonious VDJ recombination scenarios. In a later analysis, each TCR beta chain was defined by its CDR3 amino acid sequence together with its V-gene family, and reads lacking a unique V-gene family were excluded. A later analysis removed several hundred highly shared, low-generation-probability nucleotide sequences to deal with suspected cross-contamination and a sequencing artifact. A later analysis calculated a clonal expansion index for each public chain from normalized within-repertoire ranks of inferred template counts. In a later analysis, generation probabilities were computed using a VDJ recombination model fitted to out-of-frame rearrangements, and the results were checked against IGoR. Hypergeometric tests were used in a later analysis to score TCR-TCR, TCR-HLA and TCR-CMV co-occurrence, with a repertoire-size bias correction applied to the TCR pairs. A later analysis estimated false discovery rates by permuting HLA or CMV assignments 20 times. A later analysis grouped co-occurring TCRs with DBSCAN, adding TCRdist sequence similarity when clustering within HLA-allele-positive subsets. Repertoires with fewer than 30,000 or more than 120,000 public chains, plus five repertoires with anomalous nucleotide sharing, were excluded from co-occurrence clustering. The source is immuneACCESS, and TCRdb retained only in-frame sequences with V and J called. Part of the clones is not carried over; for the studies checked, unresolved V genes explain less than half of this, and the remainder is unexplained. V and J calls and clone size come straight from that table; D and trimming were deduced from the DNA. The sample has around 200,000 clones on record, approximately 79% of them singletons. The biggest ten clones account for about 1.8% of the sample.

In total, roughly 670 healthy bone marrow donors made up the cohort. At the time of sampling, every cohort member was nominally healthy, though immune exposures that went unrecorded were likely present. The donor tested CMV seronegative and was one of the 352 seronegative cohort members. A peripheral blood sample was provided by each donor, and peripheral blood mononuclear cells were used for TCR beta sequencing. The Qiagen DNeasy Blood Extraction Kit was used to extract genomic DNA from the blood cell samples. What the authors observed across the whole study: The classifier was reported to diagnose cytomegalovirus status with high specificity and sensitivity in both the original and validation cohorts. According to the authors, the approach could potentially be generalized to other disease states and immunological phenotypes. In a later analysis, HLA-associated TCR beta chains showed more clonal expansion and lower generation probabilities than non-associated chains that were equally common. At a false discovery rate of 0.05, a later analysis linked 15,000 to 20,000 TCR beta sequences to specific HLA alleles. In a later analysis, the rate of TCR association differed among HLA loci, with DRB1 alleles having the most associated TCRs and HLA-C alleles having the fewest. In a later analysis, several top co-occurrence clusters were reported to appear linked to parvovirus B19, influenza, CMV and Epstein-Barr virus. A further reported finding was that TCR beta sequences accurately predicted the HLA-A and HLA-B alleles for most subjects in the first cohort. Because some donors lacked HLA typing at each locus, the association tests relied only on the typed subset. Roughly uniform sequencing depth across donors was assumed in presence/absence analyses, although this assumption may not hold. Fewer than 20 rarely observed V segments, including chromosome 9 orphons, were excluded from the earlier analysis of several hundred of the donors because counts were too low. A total of 164 TCR beta chains were listed by the study as associated with cytomegalovirus. This cohort had only TCR beta chains sequenced, and the lack of alpha or paired-chain data limited which features could be detected. Linkage disequilibrium might explain the correlated functional status among segregating V segments, but an unknown experimental factor could not be excluded. In vitro tests confirmed that a few of the cytomegalovirus-associated TCR beta chains recognize cytomegalovirus antigens. The 87-base-pair reads could not distinguish some IMGT-functional V segments, including TRBV6-2 and TRBV6-3, so those segments were excluded. While some public TCRs were present in many individuals, most TCR sequences turned up only very rarely across donors. Assigning TCR associations to individual alleles was difficult when HLA alleles, especially DR and DQ, strongly co-occurred. For the cohort, immune exposure information was limited to CMV serostatus. Compared with the 666-donor mean, donors in an Asian-associated ancestry cluster had fewer N-insertions in productive TCRs, according to a later genetic analysis. A later genetic analysis associated a missense DCLRE1C variant with V-gene and J-gene trimming of TCR beta chains, and an independent cohort replicated the association. According to a later analysis, most CMV-associated TCR beta chains appeared to be HLA-restricted, and the HLA associations seemed to be driven largely by CMV exposure. Broadly in line with IMGT annotations, most TCR beta V segments showed up in productive rearrangements about 90% or about 30% of the time in an earlier analysis of some 590 of the donors. A cluster of highly shared sequence variants was judged likely to be a technical artifact of the sequencing pipeline.

This clone was picked up a small number of times. No cognate antigen has been identified for it. There are no base qualities to consult, and no much larger clone falls within one base. The germline V gene yields SGDLS for CDR1 and YYNGEE for CDR2. Germline trimming: 0 bases from V, 6 bases from J; junction bases outside gene matches: 8. The CDR3 starts with the cysteine, ends with the phenylalanine, and has 18 residues. Only the CDR3 DNA is retained, 54 bases long and in frame from the first base. Recombination joined TRBV9 with TRBJ2-2, with TRBD2 matching 13 junction bases. The TCR originated in a man in his fifties or sixties in good health and CMV-seronegative. Sequencing was carried out using PBMCs. The DNA reads TGTGCCAGCAGCGTAGGGACTAGCGGGAGTCTGAATCCCGGGGAGCTGTTTTTT. Its protein product is CASSVGTSGSLNPGELFF.